The text below deals with one TCR beta chain. No antigen is known for it. Base qualities are not provided; no much larger clone lies one nucleotide away. The data were taken from a study of identical twins (dated by TCRdb to the mid-2010s). With regard to the full study: To test whether fetal clonotypes persist, this study deep-sequenced TCR alpha and beta repertoires from monozygotic twins, from unrelated adults of various ages, and from cord blood. To rule out contamination, replicate twin experiments were performed at different times with different library preparation protocols.

Its CDR3 holds 14 amino acids, cysteine through phenylalanine. Of all the DNA, just the CDR3 is kept, 42 bases in frame from base 1. Trimming costs V 6 bases and J 6 bases, and their ends lie 14 bases apart. The germline V gene gives CDR1 as SNHLY and CDR2 as FYNNEI. Every donor in the study was a healthy Caucasian. The twin cohort comprised three pairs of female monozygotic twins, all aged roughly 18 to 29 years. Positive isolation kits from Invitrogen were used to isolate the CD4+ and CD8+ T cell populations. The research as a whole found: In monozygotic twins, recombination models systematically underestimated out-of-frame TCR alpha sharing, but the models matched the sharing seen between unrelated individuals. Compared with coincidental sharing between unrelated individuals, out-of-frame TCR alpha sequences shared between twins had an excess of sequences with low generation probability. A weaker excess of twin sharing was found in beta out-of-frame sequences because the signal-to-noise ratio was lowered by fewer shared sequences. Invariant T cells such as MAIT and iNKT could partly confound zero-insertion analyses, although diverse VJ usage argued against such confounding for most clonotypes. Because the same donors could not be followed over many years, the conclusions depended on cross-sectional statistical analysis. Abundant cord blood beta clonotypes carried fewer insertions; young adult naive repertoires showed a weaker similar trend, while memory repertoires showed none.

Libraries came from 5' RACE. The sequencer listed for this sample is Illumina HiSeq 2000. A universal primer binding site was added through template switching, and the final cDNA carried a unique molecular identifier so that TCR cDNA molecules could be counted accurately. Specific primers in the conserved constant-segment region were used to synthesize first-strand cDNA for the TCR alpha and beta chains. To control for contamination, each cDNA library was double barcoded with a SMART-Mk sample barcode plus Illumina barcodes. TruSeq adapter sequences and Illumina sample barcodes were added in two successive PCR steps. Sequencing of the TCR alpha and beta cDNA libraries was done on the Illumina HiSeq platform using custom primers. Regarding the original processing steps: MiGEC was used to process raw reads and extract unique molecular identifiers, and MiXCR was used to find CDR3 positions. Recombination models were inferred per individual with the repgenHMM and IGoR tools using an EM algorithm. The tcR package in R was used for shared clonotype analysis, with sharing normalized by the product of cloneset sizes. Out-of-frame nonproductive sequences were analyzed to study raw recombination free of thymic and clonal selection effects. TCRdb cleaned the public reads at Q25 with fastp, built clones with MiXCR and kept in-frame beta chains. Rows matching on CDR3 protein sequence are summarized as one entry with the most common DNA and genes. The authors' filters were not applied to this entry. The sample table records 500,000 to 650,000 distinct CDR3 sequences; approximately 20% of these occur just once. 0.48% of the sample is taken by the ten largest.

The sample was also linked to a second study, of yellow fever vaccine responses in identical twins. The second study reports: The authors reported that the T cell response to vaccination in identical twins appeared partly convergent and partly personalized. In the study, vaccine-responding T cell clones were precisely tracked in identical twins.

The chain joins TRBV2 to TRBJ2-2, with the D call perhaps TRBD1 or TRBD2, as 6 bases match in each case. The origin of this receptor is a woman aged 18-35 years in good health. The sample consisted of CD4+ T cells sorted from blood. The CDR3 protein is CASSPPGAAGELFF. The DNA sequence follows: TGTGCCAGCAGCCCCCCGGGGGCAGCCGGGGAGCTGTTTTTT.